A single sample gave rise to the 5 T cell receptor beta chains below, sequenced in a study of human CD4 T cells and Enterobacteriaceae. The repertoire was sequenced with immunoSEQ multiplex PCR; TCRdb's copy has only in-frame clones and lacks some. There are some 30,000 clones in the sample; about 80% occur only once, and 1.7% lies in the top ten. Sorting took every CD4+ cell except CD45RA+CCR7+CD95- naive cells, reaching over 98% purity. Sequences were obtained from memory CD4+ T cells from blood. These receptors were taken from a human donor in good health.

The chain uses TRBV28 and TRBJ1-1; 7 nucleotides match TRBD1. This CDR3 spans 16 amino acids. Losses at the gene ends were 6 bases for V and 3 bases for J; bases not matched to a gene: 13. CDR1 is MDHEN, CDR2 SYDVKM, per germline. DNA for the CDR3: TGTGCCAGCAGCACAGGGGCAGGGATGGGGCACACTGAAGCTTTCTTT. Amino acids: CASSTGAGMGHTEAFF.

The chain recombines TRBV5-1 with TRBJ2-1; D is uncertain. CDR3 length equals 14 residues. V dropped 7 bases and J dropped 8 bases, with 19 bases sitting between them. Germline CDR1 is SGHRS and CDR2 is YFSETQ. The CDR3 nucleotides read TGCGCCAGCTTCAACAATGGCGGCCTCGATGAGCAGTTCTTC. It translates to CASFNNGGLDEQFF.

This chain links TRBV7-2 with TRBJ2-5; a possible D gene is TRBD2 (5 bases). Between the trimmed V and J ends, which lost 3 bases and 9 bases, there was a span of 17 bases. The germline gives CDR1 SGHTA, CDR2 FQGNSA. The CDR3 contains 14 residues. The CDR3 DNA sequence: TGTGCCAGCAGCTTCGCGGGCCCCCAGATGGCCCAGTACTTC. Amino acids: CASSFAGPQMAQYF.

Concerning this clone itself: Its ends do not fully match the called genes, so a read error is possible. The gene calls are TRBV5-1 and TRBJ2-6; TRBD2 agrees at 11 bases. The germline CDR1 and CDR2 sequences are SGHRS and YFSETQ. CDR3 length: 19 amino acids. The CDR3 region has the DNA TGCGCCTGCAGCCTCCCCTTAGCGGGAGGGCCTTCTGGGGCCAACGTCCTGACTTTC. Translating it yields CACSLPLAGGPSGANVLTF.

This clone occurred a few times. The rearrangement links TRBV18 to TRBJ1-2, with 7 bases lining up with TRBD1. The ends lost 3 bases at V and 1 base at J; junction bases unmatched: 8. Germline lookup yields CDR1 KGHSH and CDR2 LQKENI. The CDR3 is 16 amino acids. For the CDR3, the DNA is TGTGCCAGCTCACCCGATCGACAGGGTTTTAACTATGGCTACACCTTC. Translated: CASSPDRQGFNYGYTF.